Each of the 6 T cell receptor beta chains below was sequenced from the same sample in a study of blood T cell repertoires in COVID-19. Using immunoSEQ multiplex PCR, the repertoire was profiled, and TCRdb retains in-frame clones only, with some absent. The table has about 120,000 clones, 75% to 90% seen once. Sequenced: peripheral blood. The origin of the receptors is a woman in her 70s with acute or convalescent COVID-19.

This rearrangement joins TRBV29-1 to TRBJ2-5, with TRBD1 matching 7 bases. V was clipped by 6 bases and J by 2 bases; unmatched bases: 6. This CDR3 is 13 amino acids long. The germline V gene has CDR1 SQVTM and CDR2 ANQGSEA. CDR3 in DNA: TGCAGCGTCACCGGGACAGAGCAAGAGACCCAGTACTTC. Encoded protein: CSVTGTEQETQYF. Full variable domain (missing parts from reference TRBV29-1 and TRBJ2-5): SAVISQKPSRDICQRGTSLTIQCQVDSQVTMMFWYRQQPGQSLTLIATANQGSEATYESGFVIDKFPISRPNLTFSTLTVSNMSPEDSSIYLCSVTGTEQETQYFGPGTRLLVL.

The genes are TRBV10-2 and TRBJ2-7, with D tentatively TRBD1 (5 bases). Per germline, CDR1 WSHSY and CDR2 SAAADI. This CDR3 is built from 11 residues. Deletions cut 2 bases from V and 6 bases from J, with 5 bases between. The CDR3 loop is CASSERGEQYF. CDR3 in DNA: TGCGCCAGCAGTGAGAGGGGCGAGCAGTACTTC.

The rearrangement links TRBV6-5 to TRBJ1-6, with D maybe TRBD1 (6 bases). Germline CDR1 is MNHEY and CDR2 is SVGAGI. The V end was cut by 4 bases, the J end by 9 bases, with 19 bases between. CDR3 length equals 16 residues. The CDR3 sequence: CASSSRGGHPPSPLHF. Here the CDR3 DNA reads TGTGCCAGCAGTTCACGGGGGGGACATCCCCCTTCACCCCTCCACTTT.

The chain has TRBV3-1 (or the pseudogene TRBV3-2) and TRBJ2-2; tentatively, D is TRBD2 (5 bases). The length of the CDR3 is 14 residues. Looked up from germline, CDR1 is LGHDT and CDR2 is YNNKEL (reference sequence). Trimming cost V 2 bases and J 7 bases, with 11 bases left between them. CDR3 amino acids: CASSQRGFGGELFF. The CDR3 nucleotides read TGTGCCAGCAGCCAAAGAGGGTTTGGCGGGGAGCTGTTTTTT.

V is TRBV4-2 and J is TRBJ1-6; D may be TRBD1 (6 bases). Germline CDR1 and CDR2: LGHNA and YNFKEQ. Trimming removed 0 bases at V and 5 bases at J, with 17 bases between. The CDR3 totals 18 residues. The DNA for the CDR3 is TGTGCCAGCAGCCAAGACCGGGGGGCGGGTTGGGATAATTCACCCCTCCACTTT. Translated: CASSQDRGAGWDNSPLHF.

CDR3 protein: CASSEGAGQAYEQYF. DNA for the CDR3: TGTGCCAGCAGTGAAGGGGCGGGACAGGCCTACGAGCAGTACTTC. The V gene is TRBV6-1, the J gene TRBJ2-7; 8 positions match TRBD1. The germline V gene has CDR1 MNHNS and CDR2 SASEGT. V was pared by 1 base and J by 2 bases, with 4 bases of the junction left unmatched. The CDR3 consists of 15 residues.